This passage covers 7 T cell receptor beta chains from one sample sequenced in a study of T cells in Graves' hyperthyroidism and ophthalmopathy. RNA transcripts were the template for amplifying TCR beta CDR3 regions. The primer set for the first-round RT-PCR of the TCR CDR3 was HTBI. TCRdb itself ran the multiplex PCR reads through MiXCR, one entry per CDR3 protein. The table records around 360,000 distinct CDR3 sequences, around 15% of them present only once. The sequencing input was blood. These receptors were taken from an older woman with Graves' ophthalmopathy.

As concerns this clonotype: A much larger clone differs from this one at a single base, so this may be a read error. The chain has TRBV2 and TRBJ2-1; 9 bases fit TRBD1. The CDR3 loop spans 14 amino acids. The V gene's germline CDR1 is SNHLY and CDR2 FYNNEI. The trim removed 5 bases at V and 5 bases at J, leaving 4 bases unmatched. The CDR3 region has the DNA TGTGCCAGCAGTCCTCGGACAGGGGACAATGAGCAGTTCTTC. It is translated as CASSPRTGDNEQFF.

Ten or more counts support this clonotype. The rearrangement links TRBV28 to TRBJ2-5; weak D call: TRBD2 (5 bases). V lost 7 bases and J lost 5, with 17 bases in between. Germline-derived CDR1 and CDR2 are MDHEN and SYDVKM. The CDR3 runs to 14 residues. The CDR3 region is CASTTRTSEETQYF. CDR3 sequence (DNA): TGTGCCAGCACCACCAGGACTTCAGAGGAGACCCAGTACTTC.

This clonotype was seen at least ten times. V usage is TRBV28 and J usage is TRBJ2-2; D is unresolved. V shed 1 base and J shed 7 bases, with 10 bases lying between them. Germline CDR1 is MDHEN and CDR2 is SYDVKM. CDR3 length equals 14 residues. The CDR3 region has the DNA TGTGCCAGCAGTTTATTCGGAAAGGGCGGGGAGCTGTTTTTT. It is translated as CASSLFGKGGELFF. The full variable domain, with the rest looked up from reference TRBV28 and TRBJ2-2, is DVKVTQSSRYLVKRTGEKVFLECVQDMDHENMFWYRQDPGLGLRLIYFSYDVKMKEKGDIPEGYSVSREKKERFSLILESASTNQTSMYLCASSLFGKGGELFFGEGSRLTVL.

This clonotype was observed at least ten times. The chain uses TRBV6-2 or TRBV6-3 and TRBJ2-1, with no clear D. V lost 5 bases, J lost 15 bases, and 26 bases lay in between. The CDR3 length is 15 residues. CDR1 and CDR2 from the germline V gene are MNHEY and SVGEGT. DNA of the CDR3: TGTGCCAGCAGTCCCTCTCTAGGTGAACCGGCCGCGAGGTTCTTC. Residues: CASSPSLGEPAARFF.

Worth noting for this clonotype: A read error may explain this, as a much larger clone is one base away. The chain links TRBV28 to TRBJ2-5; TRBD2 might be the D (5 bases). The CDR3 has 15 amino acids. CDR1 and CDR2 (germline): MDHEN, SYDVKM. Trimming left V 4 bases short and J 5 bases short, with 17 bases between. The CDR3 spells CASSYMGERAETQYF. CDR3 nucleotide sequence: TGTGCCAGCAGTTATATGGGAGAAAGGGCGGAGACCCAGTACTTC.

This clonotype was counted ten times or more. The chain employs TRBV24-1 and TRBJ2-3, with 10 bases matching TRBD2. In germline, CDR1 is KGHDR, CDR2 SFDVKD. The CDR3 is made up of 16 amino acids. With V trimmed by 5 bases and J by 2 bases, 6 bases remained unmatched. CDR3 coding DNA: TGTGCCACCAGTGGCGCGACTAGCGGGTCCACAGATACGCAGTATTTT. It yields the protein CATSGATSGSTDTQYF.

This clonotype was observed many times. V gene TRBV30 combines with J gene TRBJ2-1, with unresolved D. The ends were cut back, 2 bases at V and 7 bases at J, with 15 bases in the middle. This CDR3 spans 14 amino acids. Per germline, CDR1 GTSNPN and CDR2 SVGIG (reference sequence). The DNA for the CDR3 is TGTGCCTGGAGTCCCGGGCGACCGGGTAATGAGCAGTTCTTC. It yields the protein CAWSPGRPGNEQFF.